This T cell receptor (beta chain) came from a study of identical twins. Study-level results: The more abundant beta clonotypes in cord blood had fewer insertions, and memory repertoires did not show this.

This CDR3 is built from 17 residues. Germline CDR1 PRHDT, CDR2 FYEKMQ (reference sequence). V was clipped by 4 bases and J by 9 bases, with 25 bases between them. For this clonotype: The antigen remains undetermined.

cDNA molecules carried unique molecular identifiers, and template switching added a universal primer site. TCRdb re-derived calls from the 5' RACE reads in MiXCR, one entry per CDR3 protein. The repertoire holds around 480,000 distinct CDR3 sequences, approximately 15% seen once, with approximately 0.9% in the top ten. These data also featured in a second study, about yellow fever vaccine responses in identical twins. That publication notes: Twins reportedly had a vaccine T cell response that seemed partly convergent, partly personalized.

Sequenced input: CD4+ T cells sorted from blood. This chain joins TRBV13 and TRBJ2-1, with D possibly being TRBD1 (6 bases). This TCR came from a woman between 18 and 29 years old in good health. CDR3 in amino acids: CASSSGHGSRFSSEQFF. For the CDR3, the DNA is TGTGCCAGCAGCTCGGGACACGGCTCCCGCTTTTCGTCTGAGCAGTTCTTC. Complete variable domain (other parts from reference TRBV13 and TRBJ2-1): AAGVIQSPRHLIKEKRETATLKCYPIPRHDTVYWYQQGPGQDPQFLISFYEKMQSDKGSIPDRFSAQQFSDYHSELNMSSLELGDSALYFCASSSGHGSRFSSEQFFGPGTRLTVL.